Only a few counts were recorded for the clone carrying this TCR beta chain. Sequencing used immunoSEQ multiplex PCR; TCRdb keeps in-frame clones, though not all of them. The table shows 90,000 to 150,000 clones, with roughly 90% occurring only once. This sample is drawn from a study of control samples from healthy donors and cancer patients. Germline values: CDR1 SGHRS, CDR2 YFSETQ. V was cut by 3 bases and J by 0 bases, with 9 bases left in between. The CDR3 consists of 14 residues. V gene TRBV5-1 combines with J gene TRBJ1-1; D ambiguous. This clonotype was sampled from a man in his fifties or sixties in good health. Input material: blood. This CDR3 reads CASSSGNLNTEAFF. The CDR3 bases are TGCGCCAGCAGCTCGGGGAATCTGAACACTGAAGCTTTCTTT.